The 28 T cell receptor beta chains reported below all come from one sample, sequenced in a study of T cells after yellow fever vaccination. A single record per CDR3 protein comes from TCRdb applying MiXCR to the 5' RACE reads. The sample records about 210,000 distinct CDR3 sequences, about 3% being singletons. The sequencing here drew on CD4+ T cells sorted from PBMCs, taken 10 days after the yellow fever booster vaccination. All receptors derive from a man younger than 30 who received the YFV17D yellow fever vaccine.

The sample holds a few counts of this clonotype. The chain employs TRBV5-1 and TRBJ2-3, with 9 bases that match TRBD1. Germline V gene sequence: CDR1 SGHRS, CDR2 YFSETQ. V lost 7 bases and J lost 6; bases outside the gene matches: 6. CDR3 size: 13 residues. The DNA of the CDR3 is TGCGCCAGCGCGGGACAGGGCAGCGATACGCAGTATTTT. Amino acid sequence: CASAGQGSDTQYF.

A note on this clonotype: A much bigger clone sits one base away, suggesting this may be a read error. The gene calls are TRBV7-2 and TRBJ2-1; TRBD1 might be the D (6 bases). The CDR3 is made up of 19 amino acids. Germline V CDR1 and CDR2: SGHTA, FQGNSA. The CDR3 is CASSPQGLLTVSSFNEQFF. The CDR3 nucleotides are TGTGCCAGCAGCCCTCAGGGGCTCCTAACGGTTAGCTCCTTCAATGAGCAGTTCTTC.

CDR3 bases: TGTGCCAGCAGTTACGGTTTATATGGCTACACCTTC. This gives the protein CASSYGLYGYTF. The chain employs TRBV12-3 or TRBV12-4 and TRBJ1-2; D not resolved. The CDR3 sequence is 12 residues long. The V end lost 4 bases, the J end lost 5 bases, and 8 bases lay between the germline ends.

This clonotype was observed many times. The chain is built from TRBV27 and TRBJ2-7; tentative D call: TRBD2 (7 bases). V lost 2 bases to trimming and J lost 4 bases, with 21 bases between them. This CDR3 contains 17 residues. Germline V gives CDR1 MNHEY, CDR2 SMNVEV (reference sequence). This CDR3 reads CASSLRGANTRTYEQYF. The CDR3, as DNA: TGTGCCAGCAGTTTACGGGGGGCCAACACGAGAACTTACGAGCAGTACTTC.

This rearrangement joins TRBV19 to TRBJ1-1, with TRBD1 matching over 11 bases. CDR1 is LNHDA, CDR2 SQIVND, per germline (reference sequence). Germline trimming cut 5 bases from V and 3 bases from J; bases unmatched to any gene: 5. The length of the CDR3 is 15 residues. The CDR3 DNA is TGTGCCAGTAGTCCGGGACAGGGGGTCTACACTGAAGCTTTCTTT. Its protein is CASSPGQGVYTEAFF.

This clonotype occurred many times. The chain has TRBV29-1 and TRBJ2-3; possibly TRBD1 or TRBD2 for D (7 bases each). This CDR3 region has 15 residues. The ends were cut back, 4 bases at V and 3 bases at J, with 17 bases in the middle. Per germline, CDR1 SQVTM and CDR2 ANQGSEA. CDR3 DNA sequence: TGCAGCGTTGGGGGAGGGGGCGCTAGAACAGATACGCAGTATTTT. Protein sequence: CSVGGGGARTDTQYF.

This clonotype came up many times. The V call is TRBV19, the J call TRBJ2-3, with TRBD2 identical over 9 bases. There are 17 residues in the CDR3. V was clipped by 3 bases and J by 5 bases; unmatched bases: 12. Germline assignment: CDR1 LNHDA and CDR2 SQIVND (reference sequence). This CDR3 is CASSISALAGSGDTQYF. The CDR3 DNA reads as TGTGCCAGTAGTATTTCGGCGCTAGCGGGGTCGGGAGATACGCAGTATTTT.

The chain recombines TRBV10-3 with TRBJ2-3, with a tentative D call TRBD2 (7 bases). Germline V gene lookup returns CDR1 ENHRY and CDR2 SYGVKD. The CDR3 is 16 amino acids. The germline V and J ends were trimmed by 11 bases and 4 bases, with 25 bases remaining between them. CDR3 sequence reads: CAVSAQRGAVADTQYF. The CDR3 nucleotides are TGTGCCGTTTCTGCGCAACGGGGGGCGGTGGCAGATACGCAGTATTTT.

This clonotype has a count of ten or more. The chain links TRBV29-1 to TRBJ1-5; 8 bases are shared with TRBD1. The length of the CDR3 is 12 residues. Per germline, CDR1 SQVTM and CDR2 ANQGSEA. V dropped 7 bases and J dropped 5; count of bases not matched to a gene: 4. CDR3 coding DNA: TGCAGCGCAGGACAGGGACATCAGCCCCAGCATTTT. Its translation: CSAGQGHQPQHF.

CDR3 sequence reads: CATSTQRGSYNSPLHF. In DNA form, the CDR3 reads TGTGCCACCAGCACCCAACGTGGCTCCTATAATTCACCCCTCCACTTT. The chain combines TRBV15 with TRBJ1-6; D call uncertain. Trimming stripped 4 bases from V and 0 bases from J, with 10 bases between. CDR1 is LNHNV and CDR2 is YYDKDF in the germline V gene (reference sequence). The CDR3 spans 16 residues.

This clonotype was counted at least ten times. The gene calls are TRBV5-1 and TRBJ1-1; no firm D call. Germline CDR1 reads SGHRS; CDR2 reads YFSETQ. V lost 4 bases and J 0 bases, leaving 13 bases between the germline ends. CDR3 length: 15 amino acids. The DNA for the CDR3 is TGCGCCAGCAGCCAACACGATTTCATGAACACTGAAGCTTTCTTT. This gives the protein CASSQHDFMNTEAFF.

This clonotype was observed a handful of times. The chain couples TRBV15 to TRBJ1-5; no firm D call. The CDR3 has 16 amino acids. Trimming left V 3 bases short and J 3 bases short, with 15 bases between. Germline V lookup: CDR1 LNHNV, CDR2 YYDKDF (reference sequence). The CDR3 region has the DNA TGTGCCACCAGCAGTCCCCAGAGGGCGGTCAATCAGCCCCAGCATTTT. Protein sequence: CATSSPQRAVNQPQHF.

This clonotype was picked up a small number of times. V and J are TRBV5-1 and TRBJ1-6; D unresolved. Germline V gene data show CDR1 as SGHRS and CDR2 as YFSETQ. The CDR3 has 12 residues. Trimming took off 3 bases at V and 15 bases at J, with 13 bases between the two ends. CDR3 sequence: CASSSDGLGLHF. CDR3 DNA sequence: TGCGCCAGCAGCTCGGACGGCCTAGGCCTCCACTTT.

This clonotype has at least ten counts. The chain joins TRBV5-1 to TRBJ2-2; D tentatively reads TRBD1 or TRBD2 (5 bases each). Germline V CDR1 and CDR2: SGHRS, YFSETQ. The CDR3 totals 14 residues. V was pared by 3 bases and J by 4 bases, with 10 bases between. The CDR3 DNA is TGCGCCAGCAGCTCAGGGACGACCACCGGGGAGCTGTTTTTT. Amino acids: CASSSGTTTGELFF.

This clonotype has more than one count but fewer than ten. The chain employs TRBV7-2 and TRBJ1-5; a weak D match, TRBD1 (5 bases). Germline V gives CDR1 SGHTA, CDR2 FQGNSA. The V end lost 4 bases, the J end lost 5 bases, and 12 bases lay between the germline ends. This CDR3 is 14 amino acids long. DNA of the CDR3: TGTGCCAGCAGCTCCTTCGGGGGGGATCAGCCCCAGCATTTT. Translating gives CASSSFGGDQPQHF.

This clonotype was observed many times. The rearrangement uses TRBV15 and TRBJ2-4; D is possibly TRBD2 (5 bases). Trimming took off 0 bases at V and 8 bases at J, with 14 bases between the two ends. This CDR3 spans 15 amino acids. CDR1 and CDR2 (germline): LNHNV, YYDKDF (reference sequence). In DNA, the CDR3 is TGTGCCACCAGCAGAGAATGGGTAACGGAGGACATTCAGTACTTC. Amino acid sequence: CATSREWVTEDIQYF.

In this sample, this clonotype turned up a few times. CDR3 residues: CSGGTGKETQYF. Here the CDR3 DNA reads TGCAGCGGGGGGACAGGGAAAGAGACCCAGTACTTC. This chain links TRBV29-1 with TRBJ2-5; 9 nucleotides agree with TRBD1. Losses at the gene ends were 7 bases for V and 3 bases for J; bases not matched to a gene: 3. This CDR3 has 12 amino acids. Germline-derived CDR1 and CDR2 are SQVTM and ANQGSEA.

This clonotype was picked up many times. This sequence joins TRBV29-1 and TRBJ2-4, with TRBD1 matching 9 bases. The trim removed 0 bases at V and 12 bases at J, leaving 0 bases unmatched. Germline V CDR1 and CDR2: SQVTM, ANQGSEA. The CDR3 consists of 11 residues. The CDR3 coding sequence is TGCAGCGTTGAAGAGGGACAGGGTCAGTACTTC. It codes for CSVEEGQGQYF.

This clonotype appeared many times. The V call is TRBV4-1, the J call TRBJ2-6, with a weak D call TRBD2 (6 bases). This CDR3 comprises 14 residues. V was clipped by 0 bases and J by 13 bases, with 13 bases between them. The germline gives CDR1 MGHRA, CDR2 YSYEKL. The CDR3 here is CASSQDRRDEVLTF. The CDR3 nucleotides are TGCGCCAGCAGCCAAGATCGGCGGGACGAAGTCCTGACTTTC.

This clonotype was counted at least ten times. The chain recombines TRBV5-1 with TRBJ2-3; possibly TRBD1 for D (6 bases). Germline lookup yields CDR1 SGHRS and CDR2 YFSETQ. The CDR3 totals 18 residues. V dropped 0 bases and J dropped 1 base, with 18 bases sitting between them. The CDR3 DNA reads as TGCGCCAGCAGCTTGGATTTTCAGGGGTGGGGCGGCACAGATACGCAGTATTTT. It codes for CASSLDFQGWGGTDTQYF.

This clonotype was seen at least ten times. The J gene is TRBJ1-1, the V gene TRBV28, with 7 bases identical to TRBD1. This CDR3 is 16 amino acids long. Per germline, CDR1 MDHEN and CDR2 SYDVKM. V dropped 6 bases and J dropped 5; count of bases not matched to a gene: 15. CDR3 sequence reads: CASRIILAGGLTEAFF. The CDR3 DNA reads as TGTGCCAGCAGAATAATCCTCGCAGGGGGGTTAACTGAAGCTTTCTTT.

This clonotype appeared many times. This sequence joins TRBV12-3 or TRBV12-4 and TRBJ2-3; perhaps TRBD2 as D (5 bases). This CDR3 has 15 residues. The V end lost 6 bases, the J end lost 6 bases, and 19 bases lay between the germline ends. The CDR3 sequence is CASRRIRASGDTQYF. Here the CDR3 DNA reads TGTGCCAGCAGGAGGATCCGGGCCTCGGGGGATACGCAGTATTTT.

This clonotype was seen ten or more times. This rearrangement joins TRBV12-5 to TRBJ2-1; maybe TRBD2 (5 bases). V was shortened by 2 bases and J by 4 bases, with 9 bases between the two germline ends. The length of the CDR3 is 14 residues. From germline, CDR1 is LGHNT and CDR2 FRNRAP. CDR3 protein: CASGLPGLYNEQFF. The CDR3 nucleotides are TGTGCTAGTGGTTTGCCCGGACTGTACAATGAGCAGTTCTTC.

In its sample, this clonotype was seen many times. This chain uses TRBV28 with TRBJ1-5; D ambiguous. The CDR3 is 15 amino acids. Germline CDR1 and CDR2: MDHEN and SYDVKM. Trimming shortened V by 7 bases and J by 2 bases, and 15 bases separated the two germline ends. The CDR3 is CASTSGMEGNQPQHF. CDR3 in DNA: TGTGCCAGCACCTCGGGAATGGAGGGCAATCAGCCCCAGCATTTT.

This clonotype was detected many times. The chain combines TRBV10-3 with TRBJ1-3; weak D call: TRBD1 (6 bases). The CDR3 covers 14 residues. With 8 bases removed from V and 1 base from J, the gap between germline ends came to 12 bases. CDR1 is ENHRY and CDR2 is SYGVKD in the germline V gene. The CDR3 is CAIGGHASGNTIYF. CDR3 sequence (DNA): TGTGCCATCGGGGGACACGCTTCTGGAAACACCATATATTTT.

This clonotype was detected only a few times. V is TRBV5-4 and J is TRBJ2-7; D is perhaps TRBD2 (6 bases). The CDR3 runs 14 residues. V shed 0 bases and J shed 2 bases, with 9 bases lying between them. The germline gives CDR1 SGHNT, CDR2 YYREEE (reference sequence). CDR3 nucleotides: TGTGCCAGCAGCTTGGATACGGGAGCCTACGAGCAGTACGTC. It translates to CASSLDTGAYEQYV.

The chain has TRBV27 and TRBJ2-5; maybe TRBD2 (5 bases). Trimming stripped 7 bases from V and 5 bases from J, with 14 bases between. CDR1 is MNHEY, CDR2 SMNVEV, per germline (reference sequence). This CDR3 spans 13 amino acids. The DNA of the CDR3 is TGTGCCAGCACCACCTTCGGGGTGGAGACCCAGTACTTC. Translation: CASTTFGVETQYF.

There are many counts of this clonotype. CDR3 sequence (DNA): TGTGCCAGCAGCGGCACCGGGGAGCTGTTTTTT. Protein sequence: CASSGTGELFF. The rearrangement joins TRBV7-3 to TRBJ2-2; D unresolved. Looked up from germline, CDR1 is SGHTA and CDR2 is FQGTGA. CDR3 length: 11 amino acids. V lost 5 bases and J 4 bases, leaving 2 bases between the germline ends.